The 15 T cell receptor beta chains below come from one sample, sequenced in a study of cytomegalovirus exposure and HLA in healthy donors. Use of 60 Vbeta and 13 Jbeta primers characterized the PCR. The method was immunoSEQ multiplex PCR; TCRdb's version includes in-frame clones alone and lacks a portion of them. The data contain about 150,000 clones, 78% of them singletons. The sequencing input was PBMCs. The receptors were sampled from a male donor in good health and CMV-seronegative.

The chain links TRBV4-1 to TRBJ1-5, with a tentative D call TRBD1 (5 bases). CDR3 size: 16 residues. The V end was cut by 0 bases, the J end by 5 bases, with 14 bases between. Germline V gene data show CDR1 as MGHRA and CDR2 as YSYEKL. This CDR3 reads CASSQDTMAGYQPQHF. The DNA of the CDR3 is TGCGCCAGCAGCCAAGATACTATGGCAGGGTATCAGCCCCAGCATTTT.

The chain combines TRBV28 with TRBJ1-2; D is unresolved. This CDR3 is 15 amino acids long. From germline, CDR1 is MDHEN and CDR2 SYDVKM. Trimming removed 2 bases from V and 4 bases from J, with 14 bases in between. The CDR3 region is CASSLGGGLSYGYTF. Here the CDR3 DNA reads TGTGCCAGCAGTTTAGGTGGAGGGTTATCCTATGGCTACACCTTC.

J is TRBJ1-2 and V is TRBV7-6, with 8 bases lining up with TRBD1. The germline V gene encodes CDR1 SGHVS and CDR2 FNYEAQ. Trimming removed 5 bases from V and 1 base from J; junction bases left unmatched: 9. The CDR3 loop spans 16 amino acids. The CDR3 sequence is CASSIQTGALNYGYTF. Written as DNA, the CDR3 is TGTGCCAGCAGCATTCAGACAGGGGCCCTTAACTATGGCTACACCTTC.

The chain uses TRBV5-1 and TRBJ2-3, with 9 bases matching TRBD2. From germline, CDR1 is SGHRS and CDR2 YFSETQ. V dropped 5 bases and J dropped 2; count of bases not matched to a gene: 6. The length of the CDR3 is 15 residues. CDR3 DNA: TGCGCCAGCAGGCGACTAGCGGCGATCACAGATACGCAGTATTTT. Translation gives CASRRLAAITDTQYF.

In this sample, this clone turned up a few times. The J gene is TRBJ2-5, the V gene TRBV7-2, with 11 bases matching TRBD1. From germline, CDR1 is SGHTA and CDR2 FQGNSA. The CDR3 totals 19 residues. Losses at the gene ends were 5 bases for V and 4 bases for J; bases not matched to a gene: 18. Here the CDR3 reads CASSPRSPGTGGYGETQYF. Here the CDR3 DNA reads TGTGCCAGCAGCCCCCGGAGCCCCGGGACAGGGGGTTACGGAGAGACCCAGTACTTC. Supplemented by reference TRBV7-2 and TRBJ2-5, the full variable domain reads GAGVSQSPSNKVTEKGKDVELRCDPISGHTALYWYRQSLGQGLEFLIYFQGNSAPDKSGLPSDRFSAERTGGSVSTLTIQRTQQEDSAVYLCASSPRSPGTGGYGETQYFGPGTRLLVL.

The chain uses TRBV5-4 and TRBJ1-6; 9 nucleotides line up with TRBD1. V lost 5 bases and J lost 6; bases outside the gene matches: 3. The V gene's germline CDR1 is SGHNT and CDR2 YYREEE (reference sequence). This CDR3 spans 14 amino acids. The CDR3 sequence is CASRRTGANSPLHF. The CDR3 nucleotides are TGTGCCAGCAGGCGGACAGGGGCTAATTCACCCCTCCACTTT.

The chain employs TRBV4-2 and TRBJ2-2, with D unresolved. V lost 3 bases and J lost 1, with 15 bases in between. Germline V gene data show CDR1 as LGHNA and CDR2 as YNFKEQ. This CDR3 has 17 amino acids. The CDR3, as DNA: TGTGCCAGCAGCCACCCCCCGGGTACCTTGAACACCGGGGAGCTGTTTTTT. Translating gives CASSHPPGTLNTGELFF.

The chain's CDR3 is CASSEALGQGVSTDTQYF. The DNA of the CDR3 is TGTGCCAGCAGTGAAGCATTGGGGCAGGGGGTTAGCACAGATACGCAGTATTTT. The chain has TRBV6-1 and TRBJ2-3; the match to TRBD1 covers 7 bases. V lost 0 bases and J lost 0; bases outside the gene matches: 9. There are 18 residues in the CDR3. Germline CDR1 and CDR2: MNHNS and SASEGT.

The DNA for the CDR3 is TGTGCCAGCAGCGTAGATGGGACTAGCGGGGGGCCGGGGGAGACCCAGTACTTC. Translation gives CASSVDGTSGGPGETQYF. This chain connects TRBV9 to TRBJ2-5; TRBD2 matches at 15 bases. The junction had 8 bases not matched to a gene; V was cut back by 0 bases and J by 5 bases. CDR3 size: 18 residues. Germline V gene data show CDR1 as SGDLS and CDR2 as YYNGEE.

The J gene is TRBJ1-1, the V gene TRBV27, with unresolved D. The CDR3 runs to 14 residues. The V and J ends lost 2 bases and 8 bases respectively, with 15 bases between them. The germline gives CDR1 MNHEY, CDR2 SMNVEV (reference sequence). CDR3 in amino acids: CASSLGGSAGEAFF. DNA for the CDR3: TGTGCCAGCAGTTTAGGAGGGTCCGCCGGAGAAGCTTTCTTT.

The rearrangement uses TRBV29-1 and TRBJ1-2; 7 bases agree with TRBD1. The CDR3 is 13 amino acids. Germline values: CDR1 SQVTM, CDR2 ANQGSEA. V shed 4 bases, J shed 4 bases, and the junction held 6 bases outside the gene matches. The CDR3 sequence: CSVGQGGSYGYTF. The CDR3 DNA sequence: TGCAGCGTTGGACAGGGCGGTAGCTATGGCTACACCTTC.

J is TRBJ2-4 and V is TRBV11-2, with a weak D call TRBD2 (5 bases). Trimming took 3 bases from V and 8 from J, leaving 14 bases between them. Germline CDR1 reads SGHAT; CDR2 reads FQNNGV. This CDR3 has 14 residues. CDR3: CASSFRGFGDIQYF. The CDR3 nucleotides are TGTGCCAGCAGCTTCCGGGGTTTTGGAGACATTCAGTACTTC.

The DNA for the CDR3 is TGTGCCAGCAGCCCCCGAGCGGGTATAGAAAAACTGTTTTTT. This sequence encodes CASSPRAGIEKLFF. The chain uses TRBV14 and TRBJ1-4; D is unresolved. The CDR3 extends over 14 amino acids. V shed 4 bases and J shed 8 bases, with 14 bases lying between them. Germline V lookup: CDR1 SGHDN, CDR2 FVKESK.

The chain couples TRBV4-3 to TRBJ2-5, with 9 bases aligning to TRBD2. Germline lookup yields CDR1 LGHNA and CDR2 YSLEER. This CDR3 has 14 amino acids. V shed 0 bases and J 5 bases; nucleotides not matched to a gene: 1. The CDR3 coding sequence is TGCGCCAGCAGCCAAGATGCGGGGGGGGAGACCCAGTACTTC. Its translation is CASSQDAGGETQYF.

This clone was seen just once. V is TRBV9 and J is TRBJ1-3, with D perhaps matching TRBD1 (6 bases). Germline V lookup: CDR1 SGDLS, CDR2 YYNGEE. This CDR3 spans 16 amino acids. The V gene lost 3 bases and the J gene lost 4 bases, with 17 bases spanning the gap. CDR3 coding DNA: TGTGCCAGCAGCGCAGGGGACCGTCTGACCGGAAACACCATATATTTT. This sequence encodes CASSAGDRLTGNTIYF.